This T cell receptor (beta chain) was sequenced during a study of cytomegalovirus exposure and HLA in healthy donors. General study results and limits: TCR sequences were mostly rare, though some public TCRs occurred in many donors. TCR beta sequences reportedly predicted most subjects' HLA-A and HLA-B alleles accurately. It was reported in a later analysis that an Asian-associated ancestry cluster showed fewer N-insertions than the approximately 700-donor mean.

PCR used 60 Vbeta primers and 13 Jbeta primers. Produced via immunoSEQ multiplex PCR; TCRdb's table is partial and in-frame only. The table shows 60,000 or so clones, with roughly 85% occurring only once. The CDR3 runs 13 residues. The V gene's germline CDR1 is MNHEY and CDR2 SVGAGI. After removal of 6 bases from V and 4 bases from J, the junction contained 5 bases not matched to a gene. This clone was detected only once. The antigen remains unidentified. The chain links TRBV6-5 to TRBJ2-7; 8 bases align to TRBD1. Source material: PBMCs. The clonotype was recovered from a female donor in good health and CMV-seronegative. CDR3 protein: CASSRDRGYEQYF. In DNA form, the CDR3 reads TGTGCCAGCAGCCGAGACAGGGGATACGAGCAGTACTTC.